This T cell receptor (beta chain) appears in the sequencing data of a study of OX40 agonist ivuxolimab in advanced cancers. Across the whole study: Dose-escalation patients' cancers were hepatocellular carcinoma, melanoma, renal cell or head and neck cancer. Allowance was made for prior anti-PD-1, anti-PD-L1 or anti-CTLA-4 therapy, and around 44% had some. With a range of roughly 20 to 80, age averaged about 58 years, and about 82% were male. Regarding the study as a whole: Some patients who did not respond also had low normalized T-cell clonal expansion.

About this clone itself: The antigen remains undetermined.

The protocol was immunoSEQ multiplex PCR, while the TCRdb copy is restricted to in-frame clones and leaves out a portion. This repertoire shows 50,000 to 60,000 clones, approximately 86% found once; its top ten account for 13% to 15%. V lost 0 bases, J lost 0 bases, and 13 bases lay in between. Germline V lookup: CDR1 SGDLS, CDR2 YYNGEE. This CDR3 contains 17 residues. The clonotype was recovered from an adult with an advanced solid tumor such as melanoma, head and neck, liver or kidney cancer. Sequenced here: CD4+ or CD8+ T cells sorted from blood, sampled in a trial of the OX40 agonist ivuxolimab. This sequence joins TRBV9 and TRBJ1-3; D unclear. The CDR3 DNA sequence: TGTGCCAGCAGCGTAGCTCTTACAGCGAACTCTGGAAACACCATATATTTT. Amino acids: CASSVALTANSGNTIYF.